Shown below are 25 T cell receptor beta chains from a single sample sequenced in a study of shared clonotypes between healthy human individuals. Libraries were prepared by immunoSEQ multiplex PCR; TCRdb keeps only in-frame clonotypes and omits some of them. The sample consists of under 600,000 clones, around 95% of them appearing once. Sequencing used naive CD4+ T cells sorted from blood. This sample's subset: CD45RA+ positively selected. The receptors come from a woman in her twenties or thirties in good health.

This chain connects TRBV19 to TRBJ2-3; tentatively, D is TRBD1 (5 bases). The germline gives CDR1 LNHDA, CDR2 SQIVND (reference sequence). V was pared by 1 base and J by 8 bases, with 19 bases between. This CDR3 contains 16 residues. The CDR3 loop reads CASSIGPPDRGFTQYF. As DNA, the CDR3 is TGTGCCAGTAGTATAGGACCCCCCGATAGGGGTTTTACGCAGTATTTT.

In DNA form, the CDR3 reads TGTGCCAGCAGCGTTTCCACAGGGGGTTACAATGAGCAGTTCTTC. Encoded protein: CASSVSTGGYNEQFF. The chain joins TRBV9 to TRBJ2-1; 8 nucleotides agree with TRBD1. Germline V gene sequence: CDR1 SGDLS, CDR2 YYNGEE. J gave up 4 bases and V 2 bases, and 5 bases lay outside the gene matches. The CDR3 loop spans 15 amino acids.

The chain has TRBV28 and TRBJ1-4; D uncertain. The V end was cut by 3 bases, the J end by 7 bases, with 15 bases between. Germline CDR1 MDHEN, CDR2 SYDVKM. The CDR3 loop spans 15 amino acids. The CDR3 DNA reads TGTGCCAGCAGTTTCGGGCCAGGTAGTAGTGAAAAACTGTTTTTT. It codes for CASSFGPGSSEKLFF.

On this clone itself: Other DNA sequences from this sample encode an identical CDR3 as well. The chain combines TRBV5-1 with TRBJ2-6; a possible D gene is TRBD2 (5 bases). CDR1 is SGHRS and CDR2 is YFSETQ in the germline V gene. The CDR3 runs 15 residues. Trimming stripped 4 bases from V and 0 bases from J, with 8 bases between. CDR3 in amino acids: CASSAGGSGANVLTF. CDR3 nucleotide sequence: TGCGCCAGCAGCGCGGGCGGCTCTGGGGCCAACGTCCTGACTTTC.

The V call is TRBV6-5, the J call TRBJ1-3, with D uncertain. V was trimmed by 5 bases and J by 2 bases, leaving 10 bases between them. This CDR3 spans 14 amino acids. Germline CDR1 and CDR2: MNHEY and SVGAGI. CDR3 nucleotides: TGTGCCAGCAGTCCATTCCCCGCTGGAAACACCATATATTTT. Translating gives CASSPFPAGNTIYF.

The chain couples TRBV7-9 to TRBJ2-2; the match to TRBD2 covers 7 bases. CDR3 length equals 15 residues. After removal of 4 bases from V and 5 bases from J, the junction contained 7 bases not matched to a gene. CDR1 and CDR2 from the germline V gene are SEHNR and FQNEAQ (reference sequence). The CDR3 DNA follows: TGTGCCAGCAGCTACGGGGGAGGGCCAACCGGGGAGCTGTTTTTT. This gives the protein CASSYGGGPTGELFF. The variable domain in full, completed from reference TRBV7-9 and TRBJ2-2, reads DTGVSQNPRHKITKRGQNVTFRCDPISEHNRLYWYRQTLGQGPEFLTYFQNEAQLEKSRLLSDRFSAERPKGSFSTLEIQRTEQGDSAMYLCASSYGGGPTGELFFGEGSRLTVL.

CDR3 amino acids: CASSMVGTSNEKLFF. In DNA form, the CDR3 reads TGTGCCAGTAGTATGGTTGGAACGAGTAATGAAAAACTGTTTTTT. V gene TRBV19 combines with J gene TRBJ1-4; the D is unclear. V lost 3 bases and J lost 4, with 12 bases in between. CDR3 length: 15 amino acids. Germline CDR1 reads LNHDA; CDR2 reads SQIVND (reference sequence).

The gene calls are TRBV2 and TRBJ2-3; D is possibly TRBD2 (6 bases). In germline, CDR1 is SNHLY, CDR2 FYNNEI. The CDR3 spans 15 residues. Trimming removed 6 bases from V and 0 bases from J, with 13 bases in between. CDR3 amino acids: CASSLRTISTDTQYF. CDR3 DNA: TGTGCCAGCAGCTTAAGGACTATTAGCACAGATACGCAGTATTTT.

The rearrangement links TRBV7-2 to TRBJ1-4; D gene ambiguous. Germline-derived CDR1 and CDR2 are SGHTA and FQGNSA. Trimming stripped 5 bases from V and 3 bases from J, with 19 bases between. This CDR3 comprises 17 residues. This CDR3 reads CASSRSRMIGANEKLFF. For the CDR3, the DNA is TGTGCCAGCAGCCGATCCAGGATGATAGGAGCTAATGAAAAACTGTTTTTT.

The chain recombines TRBV28 with TRBJ2-7; D not certain. CDR1 and CDR2 from the germline V gene are MDHEN and SYDVKM. The CDR3 is 12 residues long. The V end was cut by 8 bases, the J end by 2 bases, with 10 bases between. The CDR3 nucleotides are TGTGCCAGCGTCGGATTTCCCTACGAGCAGTACTTC. This translates into CASVGFPYEQYF.

This clone was detected once. This chain joins TRBV5-1 and TRBJ2-7; D ambiguous. CDR3 length: 14 amino acids. Trimming shortened V by 4 bases and J by 0 bases, and 11 bases separated the two germline ends. Germline-derived CDR1 and CDR2 are SGHRS and YFSETQ. This chain's CDR3 is CASSPDPDSYEQYF. CDR3 DNA sequence: TGCGCCAGCAGCCCGGATCCGGACTCCTACGAGCAGTACTTC.

This clone was recorded only once. This chain links TRBV6-5 with TRBJ2-7; 8 bases are a match to TRBD2. With 8 bases clipped from V and 1 base from J, the junction kept 7 bases outside the gene matches. The CDR3 sequence is 14 residues long. The germline gives CDR1 MNHEY, CDR2 SVGAGI. The CDR3 reads CASWSSGGSYEQYF. The CDR3 DNA follows: TGTGCCAGCTGGAGCAGCGGGGGTTCCTACGAGCAGTACTTC.

The rearrangement uses TRBV28 and TRBJ1-5; D uncertain. Germline V CDR1 and CDR2: MDHEN, SYDVKM. The V end was cut by 3 bases, the J end by 3 bases, with 6 bases between. This CDR3 is built from 13 residues. Written as DNA, the CDR3 is TGTGCCAGCAGTTTGGGGATCAATCAGCCCCAGCATTTT. This codes for CASSLGINQPQHF. Combining the CDR3 with reference TRBV28 and TRBJ1-5 gives the whole variable domain DVKVTQSSRYLVKRTGEKVFLECVQDMDHENMFWYRQDPGLGLRLIYFSYDVKMKEKGDIPEGYSVSREKKERFSLILESASTNQTSMYLCASSLGINQPQHFGDGTRLSIL.

This sequence joins TRBV18 and TRBJ2-7; D assignment may be TRBD1 or TRBD2 (6 bases each). Germline-derived CDR1 and CDR2 are KGHSH and LQKENI. Trimming took off 2 bases at V and 4 bases at J, with 18 bases between the two ends. This CDR3 comprises 16 residues. The CDR3 DNA reads TGTGCCAGCTCACCAGTTTCGGGGGTGGGACATTACGAGCAGTACTTC. This gives the protein CASSPVSGVGHYEQYF.

The chain has TRBV19 and TRBJ2-7; TRBD2 aligns across 10 bases. Trimming took 1 base from V and 2 from J; bases not matched to a gene: 5. The germline V gene encodes CDR1 LNHDA and CDR2 SQIVND (reference sequence). The CDR3 consists of 16 residues. CDR3 DNA: TGTGCCAGTAGTATAGGTTCTAGCGGGAGCCCCTACGAGCAGTACTTC. Translation gives CASSIGSSGSPYEQYF.

V gene TRBV7-3 combines with J gene TRBJ2-1; D is ambiguous. CDR3 length: 17 amino acids. The germline CDR1 and CDR2 sequences are SGHTA and FQGTGA. V lost 2 bases, J lost 0 bases, and 14 bases lay in between. CDR3 protein: CASSLGHARGSYNEQFF. CDR3 DNA sequence: TGTGCCAGCAGCTTAGGGCACGCGAGAGGCTCCTACAATGAGCAGTTCTTC.

The chain has TRBV18 and TRBJ2-2; 12 nucleotides match TRBD1. Germline trimming cut 6 bases from V and 7 bases from J; bases unmatched to any gene: 9. The CDR3 spans 16 residues. CDR1 and CDR2 from the germline V gene are KGHSH and LQKENI. CDR3 nucleotide sequence: TGTGCCAGCTCCCACGGGACAGGGGGCTCTGGCGGGGAGCTGTTTTTT. Its translation is CASSHGTGGSGGELFF.

V and J are TRBV10-2 and TRBJ2-1; 7 nucleotides line up with TRBD1. With 6 bases clipped from V and 5 bases from J, the junction kept 10 bases outside the gene matches. Germline V lookup: CDR1 WSHSY, CDR2 SAAADI. The CDR3 is made up of 15 amino acids. As DNA, the CDR3 is TGCGCCAGCAGATTACGGGACAGACCAAACAATGAGCAGTTCTTC. Protein product: CASRLRDRPNNEQFF.

As for this clone: A read error is likely, as this CDR3 ends without the conserved phenylalanine or tryptophan. The DNA is left out, because the CDR3 cannot be placed on it with certainty; the CDR3 is given as TCRdb lists it. The gene calls are TRBV5-4 and TRBJ2-3; the DNA was not used to check the table's D call, TRBD2. Termini included, the CDR3 measures 13 amino acids. Germline V lookup: CDR1 SGHNT, CDR2 YYREEE (reference sequence). CDR3 protein: CASSSFGTSGSAT.

The chain employs TRBV2 and TRBJ1-5; no definite D call. Germline lookup yields CDR1 SNHLY and CDR2 FYNNEI. The V gene lost 6 bases and the J gene lost 5 bases, with 8 bases spanning the gap. CDR3 length equals 12 residues. This CDR3 is CASRADDQPQHF. CDR3 sequence (DNA): TGTGCCAGCAGGGCAGATGATCAGCCCCAGCATTTT.

The V gene is TRBV5-1, the J gene TRBJ1-4; 10 bases are a match to TRBD1. Trimming cost V 6 bases and J 7 bases; bases outside gene matches: 3. Germline V gene data show CDR1 as SGHRS and CDR2 as YFSETQ. The CDR3 sequence is 13 residues long. CDR3 in amino acids: CASKGQGSEKLFF. Written as DNA, the CDR3 is TGCGCCAGCAAGGGACAGGGGAGTGAAAAACTGTTTTTT. Drawing the rest from reference TRBV5-1 and TRBJ1-4, the complete variable domain is KAGVTQTPRYLIKTRGQQVTLSCSPISGHRSVSWYQQTPGQGLQFLFEYFSETQRNKGNFPGRFSGRQFSNSRSEMNVSTLELGDSALYLCASKGQGSEKLFFGSGTQLSVL.

The chain employs TRBV6-7 and TRBJ2-3; 11 nucleotides match TRBD2. Being an ORF, TRBV6-7 has a function that is uncertain. Losses at the gene ends were 0 bases for V and 3 bases for J; bases not matched to a gene: 5. CDR3 length: 17 amino acids. CDR3 region: CASSYSPLAGGTDTQYF. The CDR3 nucleotides are TGTGCCAGCAGTTACTCTCCCCTAGCGGGGGGAACAGATACGCAGTATTTT.

The rearrangement joins TRBV4-2 to TRBJ1-4; D is unclear. Germline CDR1 and CDR2: LGHNA and YNFKEQ. CDR3 length: 16 residues. V gave up 0 bases and J gave up 2 bases, with 10 bases separating them. CDR3 region: CASSQDSVGTNEKLFF. The CDR3 region has the DNA TGTGCCAGCAGCCAAGATAGCGTTGGGACTAATGAAAAACTGTTTTTT.

The chain's CDR3 is CASTSGQFGYTF. The CDR3, as DNA: TGTGCCAGCACCTCGGGACAGTTCGGCTACACCTTC. The V gene is TRBV6-5, the J gene TRBJ1-2, with TRBD1 matching over 7 bases. There are 12 residues in the CDR3. V dropped 7 bases and J dropped 8; count of bases not matched to a gene: 7. In germline, CDR1 is MNHEY, CDR2 SVGAGI.

This clone occurred once. The chain couples TRBV6-1 to TRBJ2-1; D gene ambiguous. The CDR3 has 15 residues. V lost 7 bases to trimming and J lost 2 bases, with 15 bases between them. Germline V gene sequence: CDR1 MNHNS, CDR2 SASEGT. The CDR3 protein is CASILDQHPYNEQFF. The CDR3 coding sequence is TGTGCCAGCATCCTGGACCAGCATCCCTACAATGAGCAGTTCTTC.